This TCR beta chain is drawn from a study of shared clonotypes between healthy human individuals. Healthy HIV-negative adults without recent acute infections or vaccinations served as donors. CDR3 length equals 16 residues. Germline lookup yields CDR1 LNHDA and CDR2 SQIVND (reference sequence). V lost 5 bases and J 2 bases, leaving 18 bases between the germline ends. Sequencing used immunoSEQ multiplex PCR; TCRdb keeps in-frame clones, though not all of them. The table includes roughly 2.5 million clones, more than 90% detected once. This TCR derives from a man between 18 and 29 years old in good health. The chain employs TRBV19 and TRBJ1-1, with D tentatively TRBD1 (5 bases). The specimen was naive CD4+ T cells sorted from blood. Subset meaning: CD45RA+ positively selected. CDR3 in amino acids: CASSPIPGTGNTEAFF. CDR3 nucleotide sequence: TGTGCCAGTAGTCCCATTCCTGGGACGGGTAACACTGAAGCTTTCTTT.